The 14 T cell receptor beta chains below were found in one sample sequenced in a study of shared clonotypes between healthy human individuals. Method: immunoSEQ multiplex PCR; TCRdb's copy keeps in-frame clones and lacks some. This sample has about 680,000 clones, with about 80% found just once. The sequencing input was memory CD4+ T cells sorted from blood. Described subset: CD45RA-negative fraction. All receptors come from a woman in her 30s in good health.

This clone turned up a few times. This chain uses TRBV5-1 with TRBJ2-3; D is undetermined. V shed 4 bases and J shed 4 bases, with 10 bases lying between them. The CDR3 loop spans 13 amino acids. Germline values: CDR1 SGHRS, CDR2 YFSETQ. The CDR3 DNA follows: TGCGCCAGCAGCCCCTCGGAGTCAGATACGCAGTATTTT. This translates into CASSPSESDTQYF.

The count of this clone is one. The chain is built from TRBV5-1 and TRBJ1-2; D may be TRBD1 (5 bases). The CDR3 length is 14 residues. Germline values: CDR1 SGHRS, CDR2 YFSETQ. V was clipped by 4 bases and J by 0 bases, with 10 bases between them. The CDR3 region is CASSLGEANYGYTF. Written as DNA, the CDR3 is TGCGCCAGCAGCCTGGGGGAAGCTAACTATGGCTACACCTTC.

The V and J genes are TRBV11-3 and TRBJ2-1; 14 nucleotides match TRBD2. The germline V gene has CDR1 SGHNT and CDR2 YENEEA. The CDR3 covers 16 residues. Losses at the gene ends were 6 bases for V and 9 bases for J; bases not matched to a gene: 10. CDR3 bases: TGTGCCAGCAGTCTGGGGACTAGCGGGAGCGTCGGTGAGCAGTTCTTC. Amino acids: CASSLGTSGSVGEQFF.

The CDR3: CASRITGGSEKLFF. The CDR3 nucleotides read TGTGCCAGCAGGATAACAGGGGGCAGCGAAAAACTGTTTTTT. The chain is built from TRBV28 and TRBJ1-4, with 9 bases identical to TRBD1. V dropped 6 bases and J dropped 8; count of bases not matched to a gene: 7. CDR3 length: 14 amino acids. CDR1 is MDHEN and CDR2 is SYDVKM in the germline V gene.

The V call is TRBV28, the J call TRBJ2-1; D may be TRBD1 (6 bases). Deletions cut 6 bases from V and 6 bases from J, with 18 bases between. The germline CDR1 and CDR2 sequences are MDHEN and SYDVKM. The CDR3 spans 15 residues. In nucleotides, the CDR3 is TGTGCCAGCAGCCTAGGGGGAAATTTGATCAATGAGCAGTTCTTC. Amino acids: CASSLGGNLINEQFF.

The sample holds one count of this clone. The V and J genes are TRBV5-4 and TRBJ1-2; TRBD1 matches at 9 bases. Germline lookup yields CDR1 SGHNT and CDR2 YYREEE (reference sequence). The CDR3 contains 15 residues. V lost 4 bases to trimming and J lost 6 bases; unmatched junction nucleotides: 10. CDR3 coding DNA: TGTGCCAGCAGCCCAGGGACAGGGAACGCTCATGGCTACACCTTC. Protein product: CASSPGTGNAHGYTF.

The CDR3 reads CASSVSGTSGLTGELFF. DNA of the CDR3: TGCGCCAGCAGCGTCTCCGGGACTAGCGGATTGACCGGGGAGCTGTTTTTT. The chain joins TRBV5-1 to TRBJ2-2; 11 nucleotides align to TRBD2. This CDR3 spans 17 amino acids. Germline V lookup: CDR1 SGHRS, CDR2 YFSETQ. J gave up 5 bases and V 4 bases, and 10 bases lay outside the gene matches.

The chain is built from TRBV6-4 and TRBJ1-2; TRBD1 is a possible D gene (5 bases). The germline gives CDR1 MRHNA, CDR2 SNTAGT. The CDR3 is made up of 18 amino acids. Trimming removed 6 bases from V and 0 bases from J, with 23 bases in between. CDR3 amino acids: CASSRTWGGDGANYGYTF. CDR3 DNA sequence: TGTGCCAGCAGCCGAACCTGGGGCGGCGATGGAGCTAACTATGGCTACACCTTC.

The gene calls are TRBV6-4 and TRBJ2-3; a weak D match, TRBD1 (6 bases). In germline, CDR1 is MRHNA, CDR2 SNTAGT. The V gene lost 3 bases and the J gene lost 2 bases, with 15 bases spanning the gap. CDR3 length equals 16 residues. The CDR3 nucleotides read TGTGCCAGCAGTGATTCGGGGACACGACACACAGATACGCAGTATTTT. Protein: CASSDSGTRHTDTQYF.

The chain couples TRBV27 to TRBJ1-4; 8 bases agree with TRBD1. Germline CDR1 reads MNHEY; CDR2 reads SMNVEV (reference sequence). Germline trimming cut 4 bases from V and 8 bases from J; bases unmatched to any gene: 9. The length of the CDR3 is 15 residues. The CDR3 sequence is CASSSYRGREEKLFF. The CDR3 DNA follows: TGTGCCAGCAGTTCCTACAGGGGGAGGGAAGAAAAACTGTTTTTT. Drawing the rest from reference TRBV27 and TRBJ1-4, the complete variable domain is EAQVTQNPRYLITVTGKKLTVTCSQNMNHEYMSWYRQDPGLGLRQIYYSMNVEVTDKGDVPEGYKVSRKEKRNFPLILESPSPNQTSLYFCASSSYRGREEKLFFGSGTQLSVL.

The gene calls are TRBV28 and TRBJ1-2; D is uncertain. The CDR3 has 14 residues. Trimming removed 4 bases at V and 0 bases at J, with 9 bases between. CDR1 and CDR2 from the germline V gene are MDHEN and SYDVKM. The CDR3 reads CASSYNAANYGYTF. The CDR3 nucleotides are TGTGCCAGCAGTTACAACGCAGCTAACTATGGCTACACCTTC.

The V gene is TRBV6-1, the J gene TRBJ2-5, with D perhaps TRBD1 (6 bases). With the DNA end fitting TRBJ2-7 better, the J assignment may be wrong. The CDR3 is 14 residues long. The V gene's germline CDR1 is MNHNS and CDR2 SASEGT. This CDR3 reads CASSPYRTAYEQYF. In DNA form, the CDR3 reads TGTGCCAGCAGTCCATATAGGACAGCCTACGAGCAGTACTTC.

The chain couples TRBV9 to TRBJ2-5, with TRBD2 matching over 8 bases. This CDR3 has 14 residues. Germline V lookup: CDR1 SGDLS, CDR2 YYNGEE. The J segment lost 1 base and the V segment lost 4 bases, leaving 3 bases of the junction unmatched. The CDR3 sequence is CASSFSGTQETQYF. As DNA, the CDR3 is TGTGCCAGCAGCTTTAGCGGGACCCAAGAGACCCAGTACTTC.

The chain couples TRBV7-6 to TRBJ1-5; 7 positions match TRBD1. The trim removed 5 bases at V and 6 bases at J, leaving 10 bases unmatched. This CDR3 is 15 amino acids long. Germline CDR1 is SGHVS and CDR2 is FNYEAQ. The CDR3 DNA is TGTGCCAGCAGCCGCGGAACAGGGGAGAGTCAGCCCCAGCATTTT. Its protein is CASSRGTGESQPQHF.